Each of the 29 T cell receptor beta chains below was sequenced from the same sample in a study of T cell responses to AZD1222 COVID-19 vaccine. Sequenced by immunoSEQ multiplex PCR; TCRdb stores in-frame clones only, minus some. The sample lists around 120,000 clones; roughly 90% were seen once. Sequenced material: peripheral blood, taken 28 days after the second AZD1222 dose. Receptor source: an adult who received the AZD1222 COVID-19 vaccine.

The V and J genes are TRBV18 and TRBJ2-1; D unresolved. The germline V gene encodes CDR1 KGHSH and CDR2 LQKENI. This CDR3 comprises 16 residues. The V end lost 3 bases, the J end lost 0 bases, and 12 bases lay between the germline ends. This chain's CDR3 is CASSPPGILSYNEQFF. The CDR3 bases are TGTGCCAGCTCACCGCCCGGAATACTCTCCTACAATGAGCAGTTCTTC.

V gene TRBV19 combines with J gene TRBJ2-3, with TRBD1 matching over 7 bases. Looked up from germline, CDR1 is LNHDA and CDR2 is SQIVND (reference sequence). The CDR3 loop spans 13 amino acids. In DNA, the CDR3 is TGTGCTTCCGGGACAGAAGACACAGATACGCAGTATTTT. This sequence encodes CASGTEDTDTQYF.

This chain connects TRBV5-4 to TRBJ1-4; the D gene is possibly TRBD1 (5 bases). The ends were cut back, 2 bases at V and 2 bases at J, with 13 bases in the middle. Germline CDR1 is SGHNT and CDR2 is YYREEE (reference sequence). The CDR3 is 16 residues long. This CDR3 reads CASSFGLGQTNEKLFF. DNA of the CDR3: TGTGCCAGCAGCTTTGGTCTGGGGCAGACTAATGAAAAACTGTTTTTT.

This rearrangement joins TRBV7-9 to TRBJ1-5, with D possibly TRBD1 on 6 matching bases. V gave up 4 bases and J gave up 0 bases, with 10 bases separating them. The germline V gene encodes CDR1 SEHNR and CDR2 FQNEAQ (reference sequence). The CDR3 runs 15 residues. The CDR3 reads CASSSRQDSNQPQHF. DNA of the CDR3: TGTGCCAGCAGCTCCCGACAGGATAGCAATCAGCCCCAGCATTTT.

The gene calls are TRBV28 and TRBJ1-4; D possibly corresponds to TRBD1 (6 bases). The CDR3 loop spans 13 amino acids. Per germline, CDR1 MDHEN and CDR2 SYDVKM. V was cut by 2 bases and J by 6 bases, with 7 bases left in between. The CDR3 DNA reads TGTGCCAGCAGTTTAAACAGGGATGAAAAACTGTTTTTT. Protein sequence: CASSLNRDEKLFF.

This chain uses TRBV29-1 with TRBJ1-3, with unresolved D. This CDR3 has 15 residues. V was shortened by 2 bases and J by 0 bases, with 11 bases between the two germline ends. Looked up from germline, CDR1 is SQVTM and CDR2 is ANQGSEA. CDR3 amino acids: CSVEFGRNSGNTIYF. The CDR3 DNA follows: TGCAGCGTTGAATTCGGCCGGAACTCTGGAAACACCATATATTTT.

This chain links TRBV28 with TRBJ1-5; weak D call: TRBD1 (5 bases). V lost 6 bases and J lost 3, with 15 bases in between. This CDR3 is 15 amino acids long. Germline values: CDR1 MDHEN, CDR2 SYDVKM. CDR3 bases: TGTGCCAGCAGCTCCCCTACAGGACCCAATCAGCCCCAGCATTTT. Its protein product is CASSSPTGPNQPQHF.

The chain joins TRBV27 to TRBJ1-1; TRBD1 matches at 7 bases. Germline V gene data show CDR1 as MNHEY and CDR2 as SMNVEV (reference sequence). The J segment lost 1 base and the V segment lost 5 bases, leaving 4 bases of the junction unmatched. The CDR3 totals 14 residues. DNA of the CDR3: TGTGCCAGCAGTATGACAGGGTCGAACACTGAAGCTTTCTTT. Residues: CASSMTGSNTEAFF.

This clone was recorded only once. This CDR3 reads CASSPRGASSYNEQFF. CDR3 sequence (DNA): TGTGCCAGCTCACCACGTGGGGCGAGCTCCTACAATGAGCAGTTCTTC. The J gene is TRBJ2-1, the V gene TRBV18; a possible D gene is TRBD1 (5 bases). V was shortened by 1 base and J by 0 bases, with 10 bases between the two germline ends. Germline loops: CDR1 KGHSH, CDR2 LQKENI. The CDR3 is 16 amino acids. Full variable domain (missing parts from reference TRBV18 and TRBJ2-1): NAGVMQNPRHLVRRRGQEARLRCSPMKGHSHVYWYRQLPEEGLKFMVYLQKENIIDESGMPKERFSAEFPKEGPSILRIQQVVRGDSAAYFCASSPRGASSYNEQFFGPGTRLTVL.

This chain joins TRBV18 and TRBJ1-2; 7 positions match TRBD1. The CDR3 is 13 amino acids. V shed 2 bases, J shed 3 bases, and the junction held 0 bases outside the gene matches. Germline V CDR1 and CDR2: KGHSH, LQKENI. CDR3 protein: CASSPGTDYGYTF. The CDR3 coding sequence is TGTGCCAGCTCACCAGGGACAGACTATGGCTACACCTTC. Full variable domain (remainder filled in from reference TRBV18 and TRBJ1-2): NAGVMQNPRHLVRRRGQEARLRCSPMKGHSHVYWYRQLPEEGLKFMVYLQKENIIDESGMPKERFSAEFPKEGPSILRIQQVVRGDSAAYFCASSPGTDYGYTFGSGTRLTVV.

The chain is built from TRBV18 and TRBJ2-3; 8 bases line up with TRBD2. V dropped 0 bases and J dropped 1; count of bases not matched to a gene: 3. CDR3 length: 16 residues. Germline CDR1 reads KGHSH; CDR2 reads LQKENI. The CDR3 sequence: CASSPPKLAGTDTQYF. In nucleotides, the CDR3 is TGTGCCAGCTCACCACCCAAACTAGCGGGCACAGATACGCAGTATTTT.

The chain combines TRBV20-1 with TRBJ2-7, with 10 bases identical to TRBD2. The J segment lost 5 bases and the V segment lost 6 bases, leaving 1 base of the junction unmatched. Germline values: CDR1 DFQATT, CDR2 SNEGSKA (reference sequence). CDR3 length equals 11 residues. This chain's CDR3 is CSAGLADEQYF. The CDR3 nucleotides read TGCAGTGCCGGACTAGCGGACGAGCAGTACTTC.

The CDR3 reads CASTPPPQNTIYF. In nucleotides, the CDR3 is TGTGCCAGCACCCCGCCCCCCCAAAACACCATATATTTT. The gene calls are TRBV28 and TRBJ1-3; D gene ambiguous. This CDR3 has 13 amino acids. Germline V lookup: CDR1 MDHEN, CDR2 SYDVKM. V lost 7 bases and J lost 6, with 13 bases in between. Looking up the rest from reference TRBV28 and TRBJ1-3 gives the full variable domain: DVKVTQSSRYLVKRTGEKVFLECVQDMDHENMFWYRQDPGLGLRLIYFSYDVKMKEKGDIPEGYSVSREKKERFSLILESASTNQTSMYLCASTPPPQNTIYFGEGSWLTVV.

J is TRBJ1-4 and V is TRBV12-3 or TRBV12-4, with D perhaps TRBD1 (5 bases). Trimming took 5 bases from V and 7 from J, leaving 11 bases between them. The CDR3 loop spans 13 amino acids. The CDR3 here is CASSQAQGEKLFF. The CDR3 region has the DNA TGTGCCAGCAGTCAGGCGCAGGGTGAAAAACTGTTTTTT.

The chain employs TRBV7-2 and TRBJ1-2; weak D call: TRBD1 (5 bases). Germline assignment: CDR1 SGHTA and CDR2 FQGNSA. V was cut by 1 base and J by 6 bases, with 6 bases left in between. The CDR3 is 12 amino acids. The DNA of the CDR3 is TGTGCCAGCAGCTTAGAAGGGGATGGCTACACCTTC. This codes for CASSLEGDGYTF.

The chain has TRBV6-5 and TRBJ1-5; D is unresolved. The ends were cut back, 3 bases at V and 7 bases at J, with 16 bases in the middle. CDR1 MNHEY and CDR2 SVGAGI come from the germline V gene. The CDR3 extends over 15 amino acids. CDR3 DNA: TGTGCCAGCAGTTATGGTAGGGCTCCGGGGCAGCCCCAGCATTTT. Amino acids: CASSYGRAPGQPQHF.

For this clone: The junction differs from germline at one of its ends, possibly a read error. The chain employs TRBV6-1 and TRBJ2-3; 7 nucleotides align to TRBD1. From germline, CDR1 is MNHNS and CDR2 SASEGT. The length of the CDR3 is 15 residues. The CDR3 sequence is CASSEDGTGTDTQYF. The CDR3 DNA reads TGTGCCAGCAGCGAAGACGGGACAGGCACAGATACGCAGTATTTT.

The gene calls are TRBV2 and TRBJ1-4; unclear D gene. Trimming left V 6 bases short and J 0 bases short, with 14 bases between. Germline CDR1 is SNHLY and CDR2 is FYNNEI. CDR3 size: 16 residues. CDR3 coding DNA: TGTGCCAGCAGACCCCCCCTAATAACAACTAATGAAAAACTGTTTTTT. It translates to CASRPPLITTNEKLFF. The variable domain in full, with the rest retrieved from reference TRBV2 and TRBJ1-4, is EPEVTQTPSHQVTQMGQEVILRCVPISNHLYFYWYRQILGQKVEFLVSFYNNEISEKSEIFDDQFSVERPDGSNFTLKIRSTKLEDSAMYFCASRPPLITTNEKLFFGSGTQLSVL.

The rearrangement joins TRBV5-1 to TRBJ1-4; D is perhaps TRBD1 (6 bases). The germline gives CDR1 SGHRS, CDR2 YFSETQ. CDR3 size: 14 residues. Trimming took off 2 bases at V and 1 base at J, with 6 bases between the two ends. In DNA form, the CDR3 reads TGCGCCAGCAGCTTACAGGGAACTAATGAAAAACTGTTTTTT. It is translated as CASSLQGTNEKLFF.

This sequence joins TRBV7-2 and TRBJ1-1; tentatively, D is TRBD1 (6 bases). CDR3 size: 16 residues. Germline V lookup: CDR1 SGHTA, CDR2 FQGNSA. Trimming removed 5 bases at V and 9 bases at J, with 25 bases between. CDR3 in DNA: TGTGCCAGCAGCCAGCGGGGCCCTACAGGGAGCAGGAAAGCTTTCTTT. It yields the protein CASSQRGPTGSRKAFF.

CDR3 residues: CASSSGTSGSEQFF. The CDR3 bases are TGTGCCAGCAGCTCCGGGACTAGCGGGAGTGAGCAGTTCTTC. The V call is TRBV5-5, the J call TRBJ2-1; TRBD2 matches at 14 bases. CDR1 is SGHKS and CDR2 is YYEKEE in the germline V gene (reference sequence). The CDR3 extends over 14 amino acids. The V and J ends lost 3 bases and 9 bases, in that order; junction bases with no gene match: 2.

This clone appeared once. V is TRBV27 and J is TRBJ2-7; 8 bases align to TRBD1. CDR1 MNHEY and CDR2 SMNVEV come from the germline V gene (reference sequence). Trimming at V came to 3 bases and at J to 4 bases, leaving 11 bases not matched to a gene. This CDR3 is 16 amino acids long. CDR3 loop: CASSFGTGTVGYEQYF. CDR3 nucleotides: TGTGCCAGCAGTTTCGGGACAGGTACCGTCGGGTACGAGCAGTACTTC.

The chain employs TRBV10-3 and TRBJ2-7; D possibly corresponds to TRBD2 (7 bases). Trimming removed 10 bases at V and 10 bases at J, with 20 bases between. The length of the CDR3 is 12 residues. CDR1 and CDR2 from the germline V gene are ENHRY and SYGVKD. The CDR3 region has the DNA TGTGCCACCCGAGGGGGGGACCCTGGCCAGTACTTC. Protein sequence: CATRGGDPGQYF.

The rearrangement uses TRBV20-1 and TRBJ2-7; D is possibly TRBD1 (6 bases). V was pared by 3 bases and J by 3 bases, with 15 bases between. CDR3 length: 14 residues. Germline assignment: CDR1 DFQATT and CDR2 SNEGSKA (reference sequence). The CDR3 sequence is CSASWPRGFYEQYF. For the CDR3, the DNA is TGCAGTGCTAGTTGGCCCAGGGGATTCTACGAGCAGTACTTC.

This chain joins TRBV6-6 and TRBJ1-2; D is possibly TRBD1 (5 bases). CDR1 MNHNY and CDR2 SVGAGI come from the germline V gene (reference sequence). The CDR3 runs to 14 residues. The V end was cut by 8 bases, the J end by 8 bases, with 21 bases between. The CDR3 protein is CASANSGVAVGYTF. The CDR3 DNA sequence: TGTGCCAGCGCAAACTCGGGGGTGGCGGTGGGCTACACCTTC.

The rearrangement links TRBV5-4 to TRBJ2-1; maybe TRBD2 (5 bases). This CDR3 has 13 amino acids. Germline CDR1 and CDR2: SGHNT and YYREEE (reference sequence). V lost 6 bases and J 5 bases, leaving 12 bases between the germline ends. This CDR3 is CASKTPRDNEQFF. CDR3 bases: TGTGCCAGCAAGACGCCGCGGGACAATGAGCAGTTCTTC.

Only one count was recorded for this clone. The rearrangement joins TRBV19 to TRBJ1-6, with no clear D. The V end lost 5 bases, the J end lost 0 bases, and 20 bases lay between the germline ends. Germline CDR1 reads LNHDA; CDR2 reads SQIVND (reference sequence). This CDR3 contains 19 residues. Here the CDR3 reads CASSQGPLRGVSYNSPLHF. For the CDR3, the DNA is TGTGCCAGTAGTCAAGGGCCCCTTCGCGGCGTCTCCTATAATTCACCCCTCCACTTT. Together with reference TRBV19 and TRBJ1-6, the CDR3 gives the full variable domain: DGGITQSPKYLFRKEGQNVTLSCEQNLNHDAMYWYRQDPGQGLRLIYYSQIVNDFQKGDIAEGYSVSREKKESFPLTVTSAQKNPTAFYLCASSQGPLRGVSYNSPLHFGNGTRLTVT.

The CDR3 sequence: CASSQEREETQYF. The CDR3 DNA reads TGTGCCAGCAGCCAAGAACGGGAGGAGACCCAGTACTTC. This chain connects TRBV14 to TRBJ2-5; perhaps TRBD2 as D (6 bases). CDR1 is SGHDN and CDR2 is FVKESK in the germline V gene. The CDR3 is made up of 13 amino acids. The germline V and J ends were trimmed by 0 bases and 5 bases, with 7 bases remaining between them.

The chain carries TRBV2 and TRBJ2-1; no definite D call. Trimming took 8 bases from V and 5 from J, leaving 7 bases between them. Germline V gives CDR1 SNHLY, CDR2 FYNNEI. The CDR3 length is 11 residues. CDR3 amino acids: CASLQNNEQFF. The CDR3 coding sequence is TGTGCCAGCCTGCAAAACAATGAGCAGTTCTTC.